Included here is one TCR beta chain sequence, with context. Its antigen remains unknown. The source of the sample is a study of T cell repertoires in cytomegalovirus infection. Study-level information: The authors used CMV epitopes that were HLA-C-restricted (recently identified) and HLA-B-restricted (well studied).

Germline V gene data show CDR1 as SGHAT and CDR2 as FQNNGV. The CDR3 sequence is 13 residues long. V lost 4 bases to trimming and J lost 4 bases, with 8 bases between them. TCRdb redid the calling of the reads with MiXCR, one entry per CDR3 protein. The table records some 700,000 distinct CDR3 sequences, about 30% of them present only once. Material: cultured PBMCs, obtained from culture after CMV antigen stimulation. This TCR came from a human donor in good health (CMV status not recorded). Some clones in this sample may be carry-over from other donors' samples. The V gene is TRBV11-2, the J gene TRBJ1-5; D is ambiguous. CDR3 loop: CASSSSPNQPQHF. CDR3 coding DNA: TGTGCCAGCAGCTCCTCACCGAATCAGCCCCAGCATTTT.